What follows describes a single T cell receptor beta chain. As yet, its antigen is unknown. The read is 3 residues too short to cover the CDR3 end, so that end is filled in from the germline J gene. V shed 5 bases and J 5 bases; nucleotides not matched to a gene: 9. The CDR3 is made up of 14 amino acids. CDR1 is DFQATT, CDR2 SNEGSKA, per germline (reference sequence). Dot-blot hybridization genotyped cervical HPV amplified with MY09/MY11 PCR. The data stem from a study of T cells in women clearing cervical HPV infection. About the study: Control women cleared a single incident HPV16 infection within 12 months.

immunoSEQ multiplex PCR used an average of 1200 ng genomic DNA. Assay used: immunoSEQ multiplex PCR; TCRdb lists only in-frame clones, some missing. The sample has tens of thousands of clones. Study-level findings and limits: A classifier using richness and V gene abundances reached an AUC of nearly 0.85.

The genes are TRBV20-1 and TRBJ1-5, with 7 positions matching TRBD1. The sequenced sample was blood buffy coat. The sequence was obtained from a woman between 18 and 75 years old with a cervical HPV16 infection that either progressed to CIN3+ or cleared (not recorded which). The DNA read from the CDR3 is TGCAGTGCTGACCTTATAACAGGGGATCAGCCC. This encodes CSADLITGDQP. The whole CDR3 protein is CSADLITGDQPQHF.